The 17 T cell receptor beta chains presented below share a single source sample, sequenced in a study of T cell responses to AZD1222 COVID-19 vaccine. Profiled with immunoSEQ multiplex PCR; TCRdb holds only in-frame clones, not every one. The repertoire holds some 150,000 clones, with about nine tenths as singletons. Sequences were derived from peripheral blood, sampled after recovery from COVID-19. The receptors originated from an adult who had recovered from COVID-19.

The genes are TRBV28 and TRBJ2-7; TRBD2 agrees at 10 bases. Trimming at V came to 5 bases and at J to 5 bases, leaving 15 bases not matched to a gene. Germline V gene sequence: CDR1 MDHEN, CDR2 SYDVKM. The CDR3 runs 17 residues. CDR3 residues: CASSLNSGLAGDNEQYF. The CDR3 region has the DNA TGTGCCAGCAGTCTCAACTCGGGGCTAGCGGGAGATAACGAGCAGTACTTC.

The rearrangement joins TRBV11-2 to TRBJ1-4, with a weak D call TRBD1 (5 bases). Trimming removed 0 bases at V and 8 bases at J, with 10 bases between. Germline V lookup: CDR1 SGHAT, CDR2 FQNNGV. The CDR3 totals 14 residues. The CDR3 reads CASSLELTAEKLFF. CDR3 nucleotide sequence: TGTGCCAGCAGCTTAGAATTGACAGCCGAAAAACTGTTTTTT.

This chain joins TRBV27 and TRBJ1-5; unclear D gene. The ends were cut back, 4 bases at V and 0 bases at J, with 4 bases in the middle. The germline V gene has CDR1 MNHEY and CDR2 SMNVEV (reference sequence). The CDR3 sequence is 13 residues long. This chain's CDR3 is CASSSLSNQPQHF. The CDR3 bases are TGTGCCAGCAGTTCCCTTAGCAATCAGCCCCAGCATTTT.

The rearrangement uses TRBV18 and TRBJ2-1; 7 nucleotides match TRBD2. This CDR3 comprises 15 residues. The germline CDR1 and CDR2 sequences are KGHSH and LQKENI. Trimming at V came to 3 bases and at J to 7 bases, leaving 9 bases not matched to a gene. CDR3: CASSPLGSGDNEQFF. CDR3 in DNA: TGTGCCAGCTCACCTCTCGGGAGCGGGGATAATGAGCAGTTCTTC. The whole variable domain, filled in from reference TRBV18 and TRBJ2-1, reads NAGVMQNPRHLVRRRGQEARLRCSPMKGHSHVYWYRQLPEEGLKFMVYLQKENIIDESGMPKERFSAEFPKEGPSILRIQQVVRGDSAAYFCASSPLGSGDNEQFFGPGTRLTVL.

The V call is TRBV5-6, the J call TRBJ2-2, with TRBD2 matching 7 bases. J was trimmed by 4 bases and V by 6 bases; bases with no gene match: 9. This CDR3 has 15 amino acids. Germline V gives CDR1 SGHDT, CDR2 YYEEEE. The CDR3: CASTRGGLSTGELFF. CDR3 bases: TGTGCCAGCACCCGCGGGGGACTCTCCACCGGGGAGCTGTTTTTT.

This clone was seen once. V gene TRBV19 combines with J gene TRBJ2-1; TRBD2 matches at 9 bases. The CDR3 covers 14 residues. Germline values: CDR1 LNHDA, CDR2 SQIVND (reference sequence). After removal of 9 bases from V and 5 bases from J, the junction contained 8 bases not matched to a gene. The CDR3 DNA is TGTGCCAGCCCTGGTGCTAGCGGGAACAATGAGCAGTTCTTC. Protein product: CASPGASGNNEQFF.

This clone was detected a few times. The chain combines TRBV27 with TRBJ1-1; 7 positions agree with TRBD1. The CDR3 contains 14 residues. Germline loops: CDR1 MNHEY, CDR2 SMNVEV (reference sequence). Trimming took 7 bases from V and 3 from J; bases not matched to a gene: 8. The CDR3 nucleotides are TGTGCCAGCACCACCAGGGGGGGAGACACTGAAGCTTTCTTT. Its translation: CASTTRGGDTEAFF.

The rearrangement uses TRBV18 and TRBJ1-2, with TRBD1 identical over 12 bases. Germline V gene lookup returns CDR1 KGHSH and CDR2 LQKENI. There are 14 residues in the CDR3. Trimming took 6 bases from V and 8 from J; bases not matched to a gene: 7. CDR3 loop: CASSRDRGQLGYTF. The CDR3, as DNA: TGTGCCAGCTCGCGGGACAGGGGGCAGCTGGGCTACACCTTC.

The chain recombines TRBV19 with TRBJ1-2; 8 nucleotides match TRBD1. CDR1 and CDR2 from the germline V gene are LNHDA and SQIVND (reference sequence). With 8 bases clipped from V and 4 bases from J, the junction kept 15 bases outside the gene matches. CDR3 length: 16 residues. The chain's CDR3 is CASFPRGTGHLYGYTF. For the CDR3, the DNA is TGTGCCAGTTTCCCTCGCGGGACAGGACACCTCTATGGCTACACCTTC. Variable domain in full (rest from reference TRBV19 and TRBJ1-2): DGGITQSPKYLFRKEGQNVTLSCEQNLNHDAMYWYRQDPGQGLRLIYYSQIVNDFQKGDIAEGYSVSREKKESFPLTVTSAQKNPTAFYLCASFPRGTGHLYGYTFGSGTRLTVV.

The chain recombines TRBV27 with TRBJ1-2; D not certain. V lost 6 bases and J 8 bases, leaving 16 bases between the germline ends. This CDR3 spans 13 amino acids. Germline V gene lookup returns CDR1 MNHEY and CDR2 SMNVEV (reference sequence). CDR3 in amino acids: CASSPPSRYGYTF. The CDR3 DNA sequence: TGTGCCAGCAGCCCCCCGTCGCGGTACGGCTACACCTTC.

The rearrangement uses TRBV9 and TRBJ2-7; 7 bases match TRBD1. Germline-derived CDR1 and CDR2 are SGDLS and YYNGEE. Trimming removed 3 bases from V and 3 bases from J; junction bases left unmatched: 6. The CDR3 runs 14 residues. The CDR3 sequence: CASSAATGSYEQYF. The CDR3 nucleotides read TGTGCCAGCAGCGCCGCGACAGGGAGCTACGAGCAGTACTTC.

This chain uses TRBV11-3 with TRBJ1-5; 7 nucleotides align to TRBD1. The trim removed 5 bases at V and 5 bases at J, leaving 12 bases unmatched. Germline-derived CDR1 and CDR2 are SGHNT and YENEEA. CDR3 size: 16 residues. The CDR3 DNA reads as TGTGCCAGCAGCCCCCCCCCACAGGGGACTCATCAGCCCCAGCATTTT. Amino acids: CASSPPPQGTHQPQHF.

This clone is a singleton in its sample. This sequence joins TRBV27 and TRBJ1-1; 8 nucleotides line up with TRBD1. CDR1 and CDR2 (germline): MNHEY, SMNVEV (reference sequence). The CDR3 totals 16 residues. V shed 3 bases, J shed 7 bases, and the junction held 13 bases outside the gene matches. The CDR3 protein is CASSFLTSNRGIEAFF. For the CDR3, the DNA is TGTGCCAGCAGTTTCCTAACTAGTAACAGGGGGATTGAAGCTTTCTTT.

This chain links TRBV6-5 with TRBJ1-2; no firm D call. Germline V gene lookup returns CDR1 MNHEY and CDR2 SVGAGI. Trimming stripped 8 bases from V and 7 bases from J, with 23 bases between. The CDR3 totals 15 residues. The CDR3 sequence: CASQGLGLVLFGYTF. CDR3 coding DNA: TGTGCCAGCCAAGGTCTGGGTTTGGTGCTTTTTGGCTACACCTTC.

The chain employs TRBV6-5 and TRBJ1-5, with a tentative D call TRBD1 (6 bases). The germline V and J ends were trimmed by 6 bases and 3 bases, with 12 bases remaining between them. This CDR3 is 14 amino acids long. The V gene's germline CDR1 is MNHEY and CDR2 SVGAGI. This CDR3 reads CASRVGQLNQPQHF. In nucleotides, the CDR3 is TGTGCCAGCAGGGTCGGACAGCTCAATCAGCCCCAGCATTTT.

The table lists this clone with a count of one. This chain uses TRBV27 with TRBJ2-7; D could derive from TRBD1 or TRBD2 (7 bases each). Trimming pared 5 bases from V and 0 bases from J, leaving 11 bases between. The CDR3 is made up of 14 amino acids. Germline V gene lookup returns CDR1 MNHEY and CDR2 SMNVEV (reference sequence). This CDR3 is CASSTGEGSYEQYF. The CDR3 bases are TGTGCCAGCAGTACAGGGGAGGGCTCCTACGAGCAGTACTTC.

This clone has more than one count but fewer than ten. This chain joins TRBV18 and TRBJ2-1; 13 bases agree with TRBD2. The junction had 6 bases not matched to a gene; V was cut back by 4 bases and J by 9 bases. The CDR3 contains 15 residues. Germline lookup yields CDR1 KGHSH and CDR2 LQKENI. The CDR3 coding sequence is TGTGCCAGCTCACGTGGACTAGCGGGAGAGGTTGAGCAGTTCTTC. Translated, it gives CASSRGLAGEVEQFF.